This T cell receptor (beta chain) was observed in a study of cytomegalovirus exposure and HLA in healthy donors. Study-wide findings and caveats: Reportedly, cytomegalovirus status was diagnosed with high sensitivity and specificity. According to a subsequent analysis, TCR clusters from the first cohort were inclined to appear together in the 120 validation repertoires. TCR beta chains numbering about 160 were designated cytomegalovirus-associated.

The CDR3 loop spans 13 amino acids. V gave up 3 bases and J gave up 4 bases; unmatched junction bases: 2. In germline, CDR1 is SEHNR, CDR2 FQNEAQ (reference sequence). Donors were drawn from the approximately 130-subject validation cohort, separate from the roughly 670-subject first cohort. Clones were sequenced by immunoSEQ multiplex PCR, and TCRdb holds only the in-frame ones, with some missing. The sample consists of about 140,000 clones, around 90% of them appearing once. Concerning this clone itself: Its specificity is unknown.

The TCR sequence derives from a man younger than 35 in good health and CMV-seropositive. Material for sequencing was PBMCs. The gene calls are TRBV7-9 and TRBJ1-1; 7 bases align to TRBD1. CDR3 region: CASSFTGATEAFF. The DNA for the CDR3 is TGTGCCAGCAGCTTCACAGGGGCCACTGAAGCTTTCTTT.